A selection of T cell receptor beta chains follows, all from one sample in a study of T cell responses to AZD1222 COVID-19 vaccine. Repertoires were generated with immunoSEQ multiplex PCR, while TCRdb's copy carries only in-frame clones and drops some. Of approximately 110,000 clones in the sample, about 87% were seen once. Sequences were derived from peripheral blood, sampled 28 days after the second AZD1222 dose. These receptors were obtained from an adult who received the AZD1222 COVID-19 vaccine. CDR3s include the opening cysteine and the closing phenylalanine or tryptophan. Each record gives: V gene, clone size, J gene, D gene, CDR3 protein, CDR3 DNA. A D gene is named only where the DNA matches it firmly. Expanded clones get a size class; other rows say once, few or many, or leave the size out.

>TRBV5-1|.|TRBJ1-1|.
CASSLRTLGVTEAFF
TGCGCCAGCAGCCTCAGAACTCTGGGGGTTACTGAAGCTTTCTTT
>TRBV27|.|TRBJ1-5|.
CASSLKQGHNQPQHF
TGTGCCAGCAGTTTAAAGCAGGGTCACAATCAGCCCCAGCATTTT
>TRBV6-5|.|TRBJ1-1|.
CASSYLGASTEAFF
TGTGCCAGCAGTTACTTGGGGGCTTCCACTGAAGCTTTCTTT
>TRBV7-8|.|TRBJ1-2|.
CASSSERGRANYGYTF
TGTGCCAGCAGCTCAGAGCGGGGAAGAGCTAACTATGGCTACACCTTC
>TRBV4-3|.|TRBJ1-2|TRBD1
CASSQDTMGQALGYGYTF
TGCGCCAGCAGCCAAGACACTATGGGACAGGCTCTCGGCTATGGCTACACCTTC
>TRBV6-1|.|TRBJ2-3|TRBD1
CASSGTGTGGADTQYF
TGTGCCAGCAGTGGAACCGGGACAGGGGGGGCAGATACGCAGTATTTT
>TRBV5-6|.|TRBJ1-1|.
CASSEAGFWNTEAFF
TGTGCCAGCAGCGAGGCAGGGTTTTGGAACACTGAAGCTTTCTTT
>TRBV2|.|TRBJ2-3|.
CASGRLADPQYF
TGTGCCAGCGGACGGCTGGCGGATCCGCAGTATTTT
>TRBV10-3|.|TRBJ2-3|TRBD2
CAISGGSGIITDTQYF
TGTGCCATCAGTGGGGGTAGCGGGATAATCACAGATACGCAGTATTTT
>TRBV30|.|TRBJ2-6|.
CAWSVFGLAGANVLTF
TGTGCCTGGAGTGTATTTGGGTTGGCTGGGGCCAACGTCCTGACTTTC
>TRBV29-1|.|TRBJ2-7|.
CSVETADYEQYF
TGCAGCGTTGAAACAGCAGACTACGAGCAGTACTTC
>TRBV5-1|.|TRBJ2-1|.
CASSLGQGNNEQFF
TGCGCCAGCAGCTTGGGTCAGGGTAACAATGAGCAGTTCTTC
>TRBV29-1|.|TRBJ1-2|TRBD1
CSVETGGSGGYTF
TGCAGCGTTGAGACAGGGGGCTCGGGGGGCTACACCTTC
>TRBV6-1|.|TRBJ2-1|TRBD1
CASSLTGDNEQFF
TGTGCCAGCAGTTTGACAGGGGACAATGAGCAGTTCTTC
>TRBV5-1|.|TRBJ2-7|TRBD1
CASSLSTGQAYEQYF
TGCGCCAGCAGCTTAAGTACCGGACAGGCCTACGAGCAGTACTTC
>TRBV7-9|few|TRBJ1-1|.
CASSGNTEAFF
TGTGCCAGCAGCGGGAACACTGAAGCTTTCTTT
>TRBV11-2|.|TRBJ1-1|.
CASSLAGAPTEAFF
TGTGCCAGCAGCTTAGCGGGAGCCCCCACTGAAGCTTTCTTT
>TRBV11-2|.|TRBJ2-3|.
CASSLGSMAATDTQYF
TGTGCCAGCAGCTTAGGATCTATGGCAGCCACAGATACACAGTATTTT
>TRBV6-6|.|TRBJ1-5|.
CASSYASPGNQPQHF
TGTGCCAGCAGTTACGCATCTCCGGGCAATCAGCCCCAGCATTTT
>TRBV24-1|.|TRBJ1-2|.
CATSPGSYGYTF
TGTGCCACCAGTCCGGGAAGCTATGGCTACACCTTC
>TRBV4-1|.|TRBJ1-6|.
CASSPDMGGSLSLHF
TGCGCCAGCAGCCCTGACATGGGTGGAAGTTTGTCCCTCCACTTT
>TRBV7-3|.|TRBJ2-1|TRBD2
CASSWGLAGAYNEQFF
TGTGCCAGCAGCTGGGGACTAGCGGGAGCGTACAATGAGCAGTTCTTC
>TRBV6-1|.|TRBJ1-2|.
CASSELYGYTF
TGTGCCAGCAGTGAACTCTATGGCTACACCTTC
>TRBV30|.|TRBJ2-3|TRBD2
CAWSVKLGTSGSSTLKKDTQYF
TGTGCCTGGAGTGTTAAACTAGGGACTAGCGGGTCTAGCACCCTAAAGAAAGATACGCAGTATTTT
>TRBV4-2|once|TRBJ2-2|.
CASSQDAYREAGELFF
TGTGCCAGCAGCCAAGATGCCTACAGGGAGGCCGGGGAGCTGTTTTTT
>TRBV5-1|.|TRBJ1-1|.
CASSLVGSNTEAFF
TGCGCCAGCAGCTTGGTGGGATCGAACACTGAAGCTTTCTTT
>TRBV5-8|once|TRBJ2-3|.
CASSLVTIPTDTQYF
TGTGCCAGCAGCTTGGTCACTATACCAACAGATACGCAGTATTTT
>TRBV25-1|.|TRBJ1-2|.
CASHETGGYTF
TGTGCCAGCCATGAGACGGGTGGCTACACCTTC